These 11 T cell receptor beta chains were all obtained from the same sample, sequenced in a study of beta chain features in type 1 diabetes. Notes on the study in general: A moderate, significant TCRB CDR3 shortening appeared in type 1 diabetes across four CD4+ subsets.

Their target antigens are unknown. Expressed TCRB transcripts were sequenced because the entire RNA isolate underwent reverse transcription. Profiled with immunoSEQ multiplex PCR; TCRdb holds only in-frame clones, not every one. The repertoire holds under 130,000 clones, with roughly 28% as singletons. The sample taken for sequencing was central memory CD4+ T cells from blood. These receptors were collected from a woman aged 18-29 years with type 1 diabetes.

The chain recombines TRBV28 with TRBJ2-7; 10 bases match TRBD1. This CDR3 comprises 14 residues. Germline V gene lookup returns CDR1 MDHEN and CDR2 SYDVKM. J was trimmed by 11 bases and V by 4 bases; bases with no gene match: 11. The DNA for the CDR3 is TGTGCCAGCAGTTCAGGACAGGGGGTGATTTTTGAGTACGTC. Translating it yields CASSSGQGVIFEYV.

This clone occurred a few times. V gene TRBV5-5 combines with J gene TRBJ2-5; the match to TRBD2 covers 8 bases. The CDR3 runs to 15 residues. V trimming: 3 bases; J trimming: 1 base; junction bases outside the gene matches: 5. Per germline, CDR1 SGHKS and CDR2 YYEKEE (reference sequence). The CDR3 loop reads CASSYSGSPQETQYF. For the CDR3, the DNA is TGTGCCAGCAGCTACAGCGGGAGCCCCCAAGAGACCCAGTACTTC.

This clone was observed a handful of times. The rearrangement links TRBV18 to TRBJ2-7; TRBD1 matches at 7 bases. CDR3 size: 13 residues. Per germline, CDR1 KGHSH and CDR2 LQKENI. Losses at the gene ends were 3 bases for V and 9 bases for J; bases not matched to a gene: 8. The CDR3 spells CASSPPGTVGQYF. The CDR3 DNA sequence: TGTGCCAGCTCACCCCCGGGGACAGTCGGGCAGTACTTC.

The V and J genes are TRBV27 and TRBJ2-5; 9 bases match TRBD2. The V gene's germline CDR1 is MNHEY and CDR2 SMNVEV (reference sequence). This CDR3 spans 15 amino acids. The trim removed 3 bases at V and 5 bases at J, leaving 7 bases unmatched. The CDR3 is CASSFWLAGRETQYF. The CDR3 DNA is TGTGCCAGCAGTTTTTGGCTAGCGGGGAGGGAGACCCAGTACTTC.

The chain has TRBV5-4 and TRBJ2-1, with TRBD2 matching 8 bases. Per germline, CDR1 SGHNT and CDR2 YYREEE (reference sequence). J lost 6 bases, V lost 6 bases, and 11 bases had no gene match. The CDR3 runs to 15 residues. CDR3 sequence: CASNVLAEVGNEQFF. CDR3 coding DNA: TGTGCCAGCAACGTACTAGCGGAAGTTGGCAATGAGCAGTTCTTC.

This rearrangement joins TRBV2 to TRBJ1-1; D is undetermined. CDR1 and CDR2 from the germline V gene are SNHLY and FYNNEI. V dropped 4 bases and J dropped 0 bases, with 9 bases sitting between them. The CDR3 is 14 amino acids. This CDR3 is CASSVSPMNTEAFF. The CDR3, as DNA: TGTGCCAGCAGTGTAAGCCCAATGAACACTGAAGCTTTCTTT.

The rearrangement links TRBV19 to TRBJ2-1; 7 nucleotides align to TRBD2. Trimming cost V 5 bases and J 7 bases; bases outside gene matches: 8. CDR3 length: 14 residues. CDR1 is LNHDA, CDR2 SQIVND, per germline (reference sequence). The CDR3 nucleotides are TGTGCCAGTAGTTGGGGGGTGGGAGGGAATGAGCAGTTCTTC. Translated, it gives CASSWGVGGNEQFF.

V gene TRBV7-9 combines with J gene TRBJ1-5; D uncertain. V was clipped by 3 bases and J by 4 bases, with 7 bases between them. This CDR3 comprises 13 residues. Per germline, CDR1 SEHNR and CDR2 FQNEAQ (reference sequence). CDR3 protein: CASSFEGNQPQHF. The CDR3 coding sequence is TGTGCCAGCAGCTTCGAGGGTAATCAGCCCCAGCATTTT. Full variable domain (missing parts from reference TRBV7-9 and TRBJ1-5): DTGVSQNPRHKITKRGQNVTFRCDPISEHNRLYWYRQTLGQGPEFLTYFQNEAQLEKSRLLSDRFSAERPKGSFSTLEIQRTEQGDSAMYLCASSFEGNQPQHFGDGTRLSIL.

V and J are TRBV5-4 and TRBJ2-5, with 14 bases identical to TRBD2. There are 19 residues in the CDR3. Unmatched junction bases numbered 8, after V lost 1 base and J lost 0 bases. Germline loops: CDR1 SGHNT, CDR2 YYREEE (reference sequence). CDR3 bases: TGTGCCAGCAGCTTGAAAGGGACTAGCGGGAGTTCGTACCAAGAGACCCAGTACTTC. It is translated as CASSLKGTSGSSYQETQYF.

This clone was counted a few times. The rearrangement joins TRBV6-5 to TRBJ2-5, with 9 bases aligning to TRBD1. The CDR3 contains 15 residues. V dropped 0 bases and J dropped 5; count of bases not matched to a gene: 4. Germline V gene data show CDR1 as MNHEY and CDR2 as SVGAGI. The CDR3 loop is CASSYSGQGMETQYF. CDR3 in DNA: TGTGCCAGCAGTTACTCCGGACAGGGGATGGAGACCCAGTACTTC.

The chain links TRBV15 to TRBJ1-4, with D maybe TRBD1 (6 bases). Per germline, CDR1 LNHNV and CDR2 YYDKDF (reference sequence). CDR3 size: 14 residues. V was cut by 3 bases and J by 4 bases, with 9 bases left in between. This CDR3 reads CATSRDRNNEKLFF. The DNA of the CDR3 is TGTGCCACCAGCAGGGACAGAAATAATGAAAAACTGTTTTTT.